The rows below give T cell receptor beta chains drawn from one sample of a study of cytotoxic CD8 clonotypes in ibrutinib-treated CLL. Generated by immunoSEQ multiplex PCR, the TCRdb table keeps only in-frame clones and is missing some. Among roughly 160,000 clones listed, more than 75% were seen once. Material: PBMCs, obtained after 12 months of ibrutinib treatment. These TCRs come from a human donor with chronic lymphocytic leukemia. Each CDR3 is given with its conserved first and last residue. The order of the fields is clone size, J gene, D gene, V gene, CDR3 protein, CDR3 DNA. A D gene is named only where the DNA matches it firmly. Clone size is shown for a subset of rows, as once, few, many or a class of expanded clone.

size: -
J: TRBJ1-4
D: TRBD1
V: TRBV6-6
CDR3: CASSPGTGYNEKLFF
DNA: TGTGCCAGCAGCCCCGGGACAGGGTATAATGAAAAACTGTTTTTT

size: few
J: TRBJ2-7
D: TRBD1
V: TRBV4-2
CDR3: CASSQTLTARGTSYEQYF
DNA: TGTGCCAGCAGCCAGACCCTTACCGCCAGGGGGACCTCCTACGAGCAGTACTTC

size: once
J: TRBJ2-7
D: -
V: TRBV2
CDR3: CASSERELGGPLLSDEQYF
DNA: TGTGCCAGCAGTGAAAGGGAGTTGGGGGGACCGCTGCTTAGCGACGAGCAGTACTTC

size: -
J: TRBJ2-2
D: -
V: TRBV5-1
CDR3: CASSPQTSGAGTGELFF
DNA: TGCGCCAGCAGCCCACAGACGTCGGGGGCGGGCACCGGGGAGCTGTTTTTT

size: -
J: TRBJ2-7
D: -
V: TRBV28
CDR3: CASSSPNPSYEQYF
DNA: TGTGCCAGCAGTTCTCCAAATCCGTCCTACGAGCAGTACTTC

size: -
J: TRBJ2-3
D: TRBD2
V: TRBV7-3
CDR3: CASSPASGASTDTQYF
DNA: TGTGCCAGCAGCCCTGCTAGCGGGGCGAGCACAGATACGCAGTATTTT

size: -
J: TRBJ1-5
D: -
V: TRBV7-3
CDR3: CASSLNYNQPQHF
DNA: TGTGCCAGCAGCTTAAACTACAATCAGCCCCAGCATTTT

size: many
J: TRBJ2-1
D: TRBD2
V: TRBV7-3
CDR3: CASSLTGTSGRASNEQFF
DNA: TGTGCCAGCAGCTTAACCGGGACTAGCGGGAGGGCCTCCAATGAGCAGTTCTTC

size: -
J: TRBJ1-6
D: -
V: TRBV2
CDR3: CASSEATSSYNSPLHF
DNA: TGTGCCAGCAGTGAAGCGACGAGCTCCTATAATTCACCCCTCCACTTT

size: -
J: TRBJ2-1
D: -
V: TRBV25-1
CDR3: CASSSTGAISYNEQFF
DNA: TGTGCCAGCAGTTCAACCGGGGCCATCTCCTACAATGAGCAGTTCTTC

size: -
J: TRBJ2-1
D: -
V: TRBV25-1
CDR3: CASRKGGNEQFF
DNA: TGTGCCAGCAGGAAGGGTGGAAATGAGCAGTTCTTC

size: -
J: TRBJ2-2
D: TRBD2
V: TRBV19
CDR3: CATRGPGTSRTGELFF
DNA: TGTGCCACCCGGGGCCCCGGGACTAGTCGTACCGGGGAGCTGTTTTTT

size: -
J: TRBJ2-1
D: TRBD1
V: TRBV7-3
CDR3: CASSPGTGTGNEQFF
DNA: TGTGCCAGCAGCCCAGGGACAGGGACGGGCAATGAGCAGTTCTTC

size: few
J: TRBJ2-7
D: -
V: TRBV21-1
CDR3: CASSKVDSGPYEQYF
DNA: TGTGCCAGCAGCAAAGTGGATAGCGGGCCCTACGAGCAGTACTTC

size: -
J: TRBJ2-3
D: TRBD2
V: TRBV4-3
CDR3: CASSQDSASGGVNTQYF
DNA: TGCGCCAGCAGCCAAGATAGTGCTAGCGGGGGAGTAAATACGCAGTATTTT

size: -
J: TRBJ2-6
D: -
V: TRBV7-3
CDR3: CASSLTGDTLSGANVLTF
DNA: TGTGCCAGCAGCTTAACAGGGGACACCCTCTCTGGGGCCAACGTCCTGACTTTC

size: -
J: TRBJ1-2
D: TRBD1
V: TRBV28
CDR3: CASSLTGQVNYGYTF
DNA: TGTGCCAGCAGTTTAACTGGACAGGTTAACTATGGCTACACCTTC

size: -
J: TRBJ2-3
D: -
V: TRBV7-2
CDR3: CASSGGGASTDTQYF
DNA: TGTGCCAGCAGCGGAGGTGGAGCTAGCACAGATACGCAGTATTTT

size: -
J: TRBJ2-2
D: -
V: TRBV19
CDR3: CASSPMNTGELFF
DNA: TGTGCCAGTAGTCCCATGAACACCGGGGAGCTGTTTTTT

size: -
J: TRBJ1-1
D: -
V: TRBV6-6
CDR3: CASRIAPQGDTEAFF
DNA: TGTGCCAGCAGGATTGCCCCCCAGGGTGACACTGAAGCTTTCTTT

size: once
J: TRBJ2-1
D: TRBD1
V: TRBV10-3
CDR3: CAITPTGGSYNEQFF
DNA: TGTGCCATCACTCCGACAGGGGGCTCCTACAATGAGCAGTTCTTC

size: -
J: TRBJ1-1
D: -
V: TRBV10-2
CDR3: CASKGLMNTEAFF
DNA: TGCGCCAGCAAGGGACTCATGAACACTGAAGCTTTCTTT

size: -
J: TRBJ1-5
D: TRBD1
V: TRBV5-8
CDR3: CASSGTGRGNQPQHF
DNA: TGTGCCAGCAGCGGGACAGGCAGGGGCAATCAGCCCCAGCATTTT

size: -
J: TRBJ2-5
D: TRBD1
V: TRBV28
CDR3: CASSTNRGSKKETQYF
DNA: TGTGCCAGCAGCACGAACAGGGGTAGTAAAAAAGAGACCCAGTACTTC

size: -
J: TRBJ2-7
D: -
V: TRBV15
CDR3: CATSRVRVRDSPYEQYF
DNA: TGTGCCACCAGCAGAGTTCGGGTGCGGGACTCCCCCTACGAGCAGTACTTC

size: -
J: TRBJ2-7
D: -
V: TRBV7-9
CDR3: CASSLSDREGEQYF
DNA: TGTGCCAGCAGCTTATCGGACAGGGAGGGCGAGCAGTACTTC

size: -
J: TRBJ1-1
D: -
V: TRBV7-8
CDR3: CASSPDTEAFF
DNA: TGTGCCAGCAGCCCGGACACTGAAGCTTTCTTT

size: -
J: TRBJ1-5
D: TRBD1
V: TRBV23-1
CDR3: CASSLLGGPPGQGPYSNQPQHF
DNA: TGCGCCAGCAGCCTACTAGGGGGACCACCGGGACAGGGCCCTTATAGCAATCAGCCCCAGCATTTT

size: -
J: TRBJ2-2
D: -
V: TRBV28
CDR3: CASSRRTSPGFANTGELFF
DNA: TGTGCCAGCAGTCGAAGGACCAGCCCGGGATTCGCGAACACCGGGGAGCTGTTTTTT

size: -
J: TRBJ1-5
D: -
V: TRBV6-1
CDR3: CASSQGGDQPQHF
DNA: TGTGCCAGCAGTCAAGGGGGGGACCAGCCCCAGCATTTT

size: -
J: TRBJ2-3
D: -
V: TRBV21-1
CDR3: CASSKNRRRASGGLRATQYF
DNA: TGTGCCAGCAGCAAAAATAGGAGAAGGGCAAGCGGGGGCCTTCGAGCTACGCAGTATTTT

size: -
J: TRBJ2-3
D: -
V: TRBV5-1
CDR3: CASSSEGTDTQYF
DNA: TGCGCCAGCAGCTCGGAGGGAACGGATACGCAGTATTTT

size: -
J: TRBJ1-3
D: -
V: TRBV28
CDR3: CASSLIRVSGNTIYF
DNA: TGTGCCAGCAGTTTAATCCGGGTCTCTGGAAACACCATATATTTT

size: -
J: TRBJ1-1
D: -
V: TRBV5-1
CDR3: CASSIQWTPSEAFF
DNA: TGCGCCAGCAGTATCCAGTGGACGCCGAGTGAAGCTTTCTTT

size: -
J: TRBJ1-4
D: TRBD1
V: TRBV7-8
CDR3: CASSSGTGDWANEKLFF
DNA: TGTGCCAGCAGCTCCGGGACAGGGGATTGGGCTAATGAAAAACTGTTTTTT

size: -
J: TRBJ2-5
D: TRBD2
V: TRBV7-2
CDR3: CASSFPGLARGETQYF
DNA: TGTGCCAGCAGCTTCCCCGGACTAGCTCGGGGTGAGACCCAGTACTTC

size: -
J: TRBJ1-2
D: TRBD1
V: TRBV7-2
CDR3: CASSLNQGAVYGYTF
DNA: TGTGCCAGCAGCCTAAACCAGGGGGCGGTCTATGGCTACACCTTC

size: -
J: TRBJ2-3
D: -
V: TRBV5-1
CDR3: CASSLLESSTDTQYF
DNA: TGCGCCAGCAGCTTGCTAGAATCTAGCACAGATACGCAGTATTTT

size: -
J: TRBJ2-1
D: -
V: TRBV5-1
CDR3: CASSSATGRNEQFF
DNA: TGCGCCAGCAGCTCCGCGACAGGGAGGAATGAGCAGTTCTTC

size: few
J: TRBJ1-1
D: -
V: TRBV7-7
CDR3: CASSPRVSTFF
DNA: TGTGCTAGCAGCCCCAGGGTTTCAACTTTCTTT

size: -
J: TRBJ2-3
D: -
V: TRBV7-9
CDR3: CASSLVSRPDTQYF
DNA: TGTGCCAGCAGCTTAGTGTCGCGGCCGGATACGCAGTATTTT

size: -
J: TRBJ2-1
D: TRBD1
V: TRBV10-3
CDR3: CAITSPGQASSYNEQFF
DNA: TGTGCCATCACTTCCCCGGGACAGGCCAGCTCCTACAATGAGCAGTTCTTC

size: -
J: TRBJ2-2
D: -
V: TRBV7-9
CDR3: CASSPPGELFF
DNA: TGTGCCAGCAGCCCTCCCGGGGAGCTGTTTTTT

size: -
J: TRBJ2-1
D: -
V: TRBV28
CDR3: CASSTSGLSSYNEQFF
DNA: TGTGCCAGCAGTACAAGCGGACTTAGCTCCTACAATGAGCAGTTCTTC

size: -
J: TRBJ2-4
D: -
V: TRBV15
CDR3: CATSRPGDKNIQYF
DNA: TGTGCCACCAGCAGACCAGGGGACAAAAACATTCAGTACTTC

size: -
J: TRBJ2-2
D: -
V: TRBV9
CDR3: CASSEGQEFGELFF
DNA: TGTGCCAGCAGCGAAGGCCAGGAGTTCGGGGAGCTGTTTTTT

size: -
J: TRBJ1-5
D: -
V: TRBV28
CDR3: CASHSEASSNQPQHF
DNA: TGTGCCTCCCACAGCGAGGCCTCGAGCAATCAGCCCCAGCATTTT

size: -
J: TRBJ2-5
D: -
V: TRBV5-1
CDR3: CASRPGHFQETQYF
DNA: TGCGCCAGCAGACCGGGACACTTCCAAGAGACCCAGTACTTC

size: -
J: TRBJ2-5
D: -
V: TRBV27
CDR3: CASSPGTPIEETQYF
DNA: TGTGCCAGCAGCCCCGGGACACCCATTGAAGAGACCCAGTACTTC

size: -
J: TRBJ1-2
D: -
V: TRBV5-6
CDR3: CASSLSSQVSTF
DNA: TGTGCCAGCAGCTTGAGTAGCCAAGTCTCCACCTTC

size: -
J: TRBJ2-1
D: TRBD1
V: TRBV9
CDR3: CASSPRDRSYNEQFF
DNA: TGTGCCAGCAGCCCTCGGGACAGGTCCTACAATGAGCAGTTCTTC